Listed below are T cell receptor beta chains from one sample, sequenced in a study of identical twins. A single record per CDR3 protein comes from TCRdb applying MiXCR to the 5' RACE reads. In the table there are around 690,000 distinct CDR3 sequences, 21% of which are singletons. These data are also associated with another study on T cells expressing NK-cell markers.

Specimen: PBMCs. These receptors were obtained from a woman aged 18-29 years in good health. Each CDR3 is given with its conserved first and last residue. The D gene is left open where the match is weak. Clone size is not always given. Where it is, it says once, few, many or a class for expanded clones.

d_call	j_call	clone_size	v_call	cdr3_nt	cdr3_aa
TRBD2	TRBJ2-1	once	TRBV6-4	TGTGCCAGCAGTGACTCGCTAGCGGTGAATGAGCAGTTCTTC	CASSDSLAVNEQFF
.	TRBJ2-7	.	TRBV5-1	TGCGCCAGCAGCCTTGGACAGTCATCGGAGCAGTACTTC	CASSLGQSSEQYF
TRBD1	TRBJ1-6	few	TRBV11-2	TGTGCCAGCAGCCGAGATATAGACAGGGATAATTCACCCCTCCACTTT	CASSRDIDRDNSPLHF
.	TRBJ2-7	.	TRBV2	TGTGCCAGTACCGGGGCTGGCCGGATCTACTACGAGCAGTACTTC	CASTGAGRIYYEQYF
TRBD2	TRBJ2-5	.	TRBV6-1	TGTGCCAGCGCCCCAAGCGGGAGATTTGAGACCCAGTACTTC	CASAPSGRFETQYF
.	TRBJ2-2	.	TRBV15	TGTGCCACCAGGGGCAGGGAGACCGGGGAGCTGTTTTTT	CATRGRETGELFF
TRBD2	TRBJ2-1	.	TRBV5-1	TGCGCCAGCAGGTCGGGGACTAGCGCGGCTTCGGGCGAGCAGTTCTTC	CASRSGTSAASGEQFF
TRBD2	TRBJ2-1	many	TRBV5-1	TGCGCCAGCAGCTTGGTCCCTCCTAGCGGGGGCCACAATGAGCAGTTCTTC	CASSLVPPSGGHNEQFF
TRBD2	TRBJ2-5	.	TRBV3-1	TGTGCCAGCAGCCACGATCGACTAGCCGTTAACTCACAAGAGACCCAGTACTTC	CASSHDRLAVNSQETQYF
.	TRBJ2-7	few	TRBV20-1	TGCAGTGCTATGGAAAACTCCTACGAGCAGTACTTC	CSAMENSYEQYF
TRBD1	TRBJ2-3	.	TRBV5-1	TGCGCCAGCAGCGCCTTGACAGGGGTTAGCACAGATACGCAGTATTTT	CASSALTGVSTDTQYF
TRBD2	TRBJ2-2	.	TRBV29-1	TGCAGCGTCCTACGCCCTAGCGGGAGGTACACCGGGGAGCTGTTTTTT	CSVLRPSGRYTGELFF
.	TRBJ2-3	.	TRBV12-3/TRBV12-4	TGTGCCAGCAGTTTAACTAGTACGGGGGCAGATACGCAGTATTTT	CASSLTSTGADTQYF
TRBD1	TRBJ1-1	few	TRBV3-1	TGTGCCAGCAGCCAAGTAGGGGGCCGGAACACTGAAGCTTTCTTT	CASSQVGGRNTEAFF
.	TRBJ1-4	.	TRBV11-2	TGTGCCAGCAGATCGATACAGGGCGTGGGTGAAAAACTGTTTTTT	CASRSIQGVGEKLFF
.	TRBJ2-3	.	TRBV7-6	TGTGCCAGCAGCTCACTTAGCGGCTTGAGGATGGATACGCAGTATTTT	CASSSLSGLRMDTQYF
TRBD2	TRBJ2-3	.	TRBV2	TGTGCCAGCAGACTAGCGGGGTTTCCAGATACGCAGTATTTT	CASRLAGFPDTQYF
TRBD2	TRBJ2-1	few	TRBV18	TGTGCCAGCTCACCACCGTTTGGGAGCGGGAGGGTCGGAGAGCAGTTCTTC	CASSPPFGSGRVGEQFF